Only a few counts were recorded for the clone carrying this TCR beta chain. The antigen remains undetermined. TCRdb ran MiXCR on the RT-PCR reads and lists one entry per CDR3 protein. Of under 950,000 distinct CDR3 sequences in the sample, 21% were seen once. CDR1 is MNHEY, CDR2 SMNVEV, per germline (reference sequence). V shed 6 bases, J shed 1 base, and the junction held 14 bases outside the gene matches. This CDR3 is 17 amino acids long. This sample stems from a study of response to subunit inactivated influenza vaccine. General study points: The authors suggested that few new T cells are recruited per seasonal influenza vaccination.

The sequence was obtained from a man between 45 and 60 years old who received an inactivated influenza vaccine. This chain joins TRBV27 and TRBJ2-5, with 7 nucleotides matching TRBD2. The material sequenced was PBMCs from blood, taken more than 4 days after vaccination. The CDR3: CASSLTTKTSSQETQYF. The CDR3 bases are TGTGCCAGCAGCCTCACCACGAAGACTAGCTCCCAAGAGACCCAGTACTTC.